Each of the 10 T cell receptor beta chains below was sequenced from the same sample in a study of OX40 agonist ivuxolimab in advanced cancers. Libraries were prepared by immunoSEQ multiplex PCR; TCRdb keeps only in-frame clonotypes and omits some of them. The data show over 100,000 clones, about 92% seen once. Source: CD4+ or CD8+ T cells sorted from blood, taken in a trial of the OX40 agonist ivuxolimab. These receptors were taken from an adult with an advanced solid tumor such as melanoma, head and neck, liver or kidney cancer.

The chain links TRBV7-9 to TRBJ1-1, with D possibly TRBD1 on 5 matching bases. The CDR3 consists of 13 residues. The germline V gene has CDR1 SEHNR and CDR2 FQNEAQ (reference sequence). Trimming cost V 1 base and J 4 bases, with 7 bases left between them. The CDR3 loop reads CASSLDRGTEAFF. The DNA for the CDR3 is TGTGCCAGCAGCTTAGATAGGGGCACTGAAGCTTTCTTT.

This rearrangement joins TRBV5-6 to TRBJ2-6; D is unresolved. Germline V gives CDR1 SGHDT, CDR2 YYEEEE. The germline V and J ends were trimmed by 0 bases and 3 bases, with 4 bases remaining between them. The CDR3 extends over 14 amino acids. CDR3 in DNA: TGTGCCAGCAGCTTGGGTGGTGGGGCCAACGTCCTGACTTTC. Protein: CASSLGGGANVLTF. The whole variable domain, filled in from reference TRBV5-6 and TRBJ2-6, reads DAGVTQSPTHLIKTRGQQVTLRCSPKSGHDTVSWYQQALGQGPQFIFQYYEEEERQRGNFPDRFSGHQFPNYSSELNVNALLLGDSALYLCASSLGGGANVLTFGAGSRLTVL.

The chain joins TRBV27 to TRBJ1-3; no clear D. Germline assignment: CDR1 MNHEY and CDR2 SMNVEV (reference sequence). The CDR3 has 14 amino acids. Trimming took off 8 bases at V and 0 bases at J, with 11 bases between the two ends. CDR3 sequence (DNA): TGTGCCAGCCATCGAGGCGGCTCTGGAAACACCATATATTTT. Its translation is CASHRGGSGNTIYF.

This rearrangement joins TRBV14 to TRBJ2-2; 7 bases align to TRBD1. Germline loops: CDR1 SGHDN, CDR2 FVKESK. The CDR3 totals 16 residues. V trimming: 3 bases; J trimming: 3 bases; junction bases outside the gene matches: 7. The CDR3 bases are TGTGCCAGCAGCCACATCCGGGACAGTTACACCGGGGAGCTGTTTTTT. Residues: CASSHIRDSYTGELFF.

The V gene is TRBV28, the J gene TRBJ1-4; 7 bases are a match to TRBD1. The CDR3 is 18 residues long. Germline-derived CDR1 and CDR2 are MDHEN and SYDVKM. V was pared by 4 bases and J by 2 bases, with 13 bases of the junction left unmatched. Here the CDR3 DNA reads TGTGCCAGCAGTTACGGGAAATTAACAGGGGTCACTAATGAAAAACTGTTTTTT. Translation gives CASSYGKLTGVTNEKLFF.

This chain connects TRBV2 to TRBJ1-1; perhaps TRBD1 as D (6 bases). The CDR3 runs to 14 residues. Trimming pared 6 bases from V and 1 base from J, leaving 12 bases between. Germline V gene sequence: CDR1 SNHLY, CDR2 FYNNEI. In DNA, the CDR3 is TGTGCCAGCAGACGAAGACAGGCGAACACTGAAGCTTTCTTT. Its protein product is CASRRRQANTEAFF. Full variable domain (missing parts from reference TRBV2 and TRBJ1-1): EPEVTQTPSHQVTQMGQEVILRCVPISNHLYFYWYRQILGQKVEFLVSFYNNEISEKSEIFDDQFSVERPDGSNFTLKIRSTKLEDSAMYFCASRRRQANTEAFFGQGTRLTVV.

The chain links TRBV4-1 to TRBJ2-3, with 8 bases aligning to TRBD2. This CDR3 is 17 amino acids long. Germline V gene data show CDR1 as MGHRA and CDR2 as YSYEKL. The V and J ends lost 0 bases and 0 bases, in that order; junction bases with no gene match: 5. DNA of the CDR3: TGCGCCAGCAGCCAAGATTTTAGACTAGCGAGCACAGATACGCAGTATTTT. It yields the protein CASSQDFRLASTDTQYF.

This chain uses TRBV19 with TRBJ1-3, with 9 bases identical to TRBD1. This CDR3 spans 12 amino acids. The V gene end was trimmed by 9 bases and the J gene end by 6 bases; junction bases not matched to a gene: 3. Germline V gives CDR1 LNHDA, CDR2 SQIVND (reference sequence). As DNA, the CDR3 is TGTGCCAGCCGGGACAGGGTAAACACCATATATTTT. Amino acid sequence: CASRDRVNTIYF.

V and J are TRBV29-1 and TRBJ2-7; 10 bases agree with TRBD1. This CDR3 is 12 amino acids long. V lost 4 bases to trimming and J lost 4 bases; unmatched junction nucleotides: 1. Germline V gene sequence: CDR1 SQVTM, CDR2 ANQGSEA. The CDR3 here is CSVADRGYEQYF. The CDR3 DNA is TGCAGCGTTGCGGACAGGGGGTACGAGCAGTACTTC.

The rearrangement links TRBV7-2 to TRBJ2-7, with 13 bases aligning to TRBD2. V gave up 1 base and J gave up 4 bases; unmatched junction bases: 7. This CDR3 region has 17 residues. Germline lookup yields CDR1 SGHTA and CDR2 FQGNSA. The DNA of the CDR3 is TGTGCCAGCAGCTTAGTAGGACTAGCGGGAGTCGGTTACGAGCAGTACTTC. Amino acids: CASSLVGLAGVGYEQYF.